These T cell receptor beta chains were read from a single sample in a study of T cell clones after liver transplantation. The assay was immunoSEQ multiplex PCR, and TCRdb's table has in-frame clones only and misses some. The sample consists of roughly 70,000 clones, roughly nine tenths of them appearing once. The sequencing here drew on CD4+ T cells from blood, taken before liver transplant. The receptors come from a human donor who received a liver transplant. Each CDR3 is given with its conserved first and last residue. A D gene is named only where the DNA matches it firmly. Where a row states a size, it is once, few, many or the class of an expanded clone; other rows omit it.

J gene: TRBJ1-3
V gene: TRBV5-4
D gene: TRBD1
clone size: .
CDR3 length: 16
CDR3 DNA: TGTGCCAGCAGCCCAGGGGGGGACCGCTCTGGAAACACCATATATTTT
CDR3 protein: CASSPGGDRSGNTIYF

J gene: TRBJ1-4
V gene: TRBV2
D gene: TRBD1
clone size: once
CDR3 length: 13
CDR3 DNA: TGTGCCAGCAGCAAGGGGGCGCGGGAAAAACTGTTTTTT
CDR3 protein: CASSKGAREKLFF

J gene: TRBJ2-7
V gene: TRBV29-1
D gene: .
clone size: .
CDR3 length: 11
CDR3 DNA: TGCAGCGTTGTTCGACAGGACGAGCAGTACTTC
CDR3 protein: CSVVRQDEQYF

J gene: TRBJ2-1
V gene: TRBV2
D gene: TRBD2
clone size: .
CDR3 length: 15
CDR3 DNA: TGTGCCAGCAGTCCCCAAGGGAGGGGTTACAATGAGCAGTTCTTC
CDR3 protein: CASSPQGRGYNEQFF

J gene: TRBJ2-5
V gene: TRBV7-7
D gene: TRBD1
clone size: .
CDR3 length: 12
CDR3 DNA: TGTGCCAGCGAGGGACAGGGGCAGACCCAGTACTTC
CDR3 protein: CASEGQGQTQYF

J gene: TRBJ2-1
V gene: TRBV27
D gene: TRBD2
clone size: .
CDR3 length: 18
CDR3 DNA: TGTGCCAGCAGTTTACTACCGGGACTAGCGGGAATCTACAATGAGCAGTTCTTC
CDR3 protein: CASSLLPGLAGIYNEQFF

J gene: TRBJ1-3
V gene: TRBV28
D gene: .
clone size: .
CDR3 length: 14
CDR3 DNA: TGTGCCAGCTGTACACCATCGGTCGGAAACACCATATATTTT
CDR3 protein: CASCTPSVGNTIYF

J gene: TRBJ1-2
V gene: TRBV5-6
D gene: .
clone size: .
CDR3 length: 13
CDR3 DNA: TGTGCCAGCAGCTTAGCGAGCAACTATGGCTACACCTTC
CDR3 protein: CASSLASNYGYTF

J gene: TRBJ2-7
V gene: TRBV5-1
D gene: TRBD2
clone size: .
CDR3 length: 15
CDR3 DNA: TGCGCCAGCAGCCCGACCGGGGGAGGGCTCTACGAGCAGTACTTC
CDR3 protein: CASSPTGGGLYEQYF

J gene: TRBJ2-7
V gene: TRBV2
D gene: .
clone size: few
CDR3 length: 11
CDR3 DNA: TGTGCCAGCAGTGAAAATTACGAGCAGTACTTC
CDR3 protein: CASSENYEQYF

J gene: TRBJ1-1
V gene: TRBV7-9
D gene: .
clone size: .
CDR3 length: 14
CDR3 DNA: TGTGCCAGCAGCACTTTATTACCCCACACTGAAGCTTTCTTT
CDR3 protein: CASSTLLPHTEAFF

J gene: TRBJ2-7
V gene: TRBV6-6
D gene: TRBD1
clone size: .
CDR3 length: 14
CDR3 DNA: TGTGCCAGCAGGTGGGACAGGCTTTCCTACGAGCAGTACTTC
CDR3 protein: CASRWDRLSYEQYF

J gene: TRBJ2-3
V gene: TRBV5-4
D gene: .
clone size: .
CDR3 length: 16
CDR3 DNA: TGTGCCAGCACCTTTGGTGGCTTCCGGGGCACAGATACGCAGTATTTT
CDR3 protein: CASTFGGFRGTDTQYF

J gene: TRBJ2-1
V gene: TRBV7-2
D gene: TRBD2
clone size: .
CDR3 length: 16
CDR3 DNA: TGTGCCAGCAGCTTAGATGGCGGGAGCTCCTACAATGAGCAGTTCTTC
CDR3 protein: CASSLDGGSSYNEQFF

J gene: TRBJ1-5
V gene: TRBV6-1
D gene: .
clone size: .
CDR3 length: 15
CDR3 DNA: TGTGCCAGCAGCCGGGGGCCAGGGAGCAATCAGCCCCAGCATTTT
CDR3 protein: CASSRGPGSNQPQHF

J gene: TRBJ2-2
V gene: TRBV19
D gene: .
clone size: .
CDR3 length: 15
CDR3 DNA: TGTGCCAGTATCCCCTCTCCACCGGACACCGGGGAGCTGTTTTTT
CDR3 protein: CASIPSPPDTGELFF

J gene: TRBJ1-2
V gene: TRBV30
D gene: TRBD1
clone size: .
CDR3 length: 13
CDR3 DNA: TGTGCCTGGAGGAGGACAGGTTGGGATGGCTACACCTTC
CDR3 protein: CAWRRTGWDGYTF

J gene: TRBJ1-2
V gene: TRBV11-2
D gene: .
clone size: .
CDR3 length: 12
CDR3 DNA: TGTGCCAGCAGCAAGGACAGTTATGGCTACACCTTC
CDR3 protein: CASSKDSYGYTF

J gene: TRBJ2-5
V gene: TRBV19
D gene: .
clone size: .
CDR3 length: 14
CDR3 DNA: TGTGCCAGTAGTACCTCGACGGGACGTGGGACCCAGTACTTC
CDR3 protein: CASSTSTGRGTQYF

J gene: TRBJ2-3
V gene: TRBV30
D gene: TRBD2
clone size: .
CDR3 length: 14
CDR3 DNA: TGTGCCTGGAGTCGGTCAGGGCGGGGGGATACGCAGTATTTT
CDR3 protein: CAWSRSGRGDTQYF

J gene: TRBJ2-7
V gene: TRBV28
D gene: .
clone size: .
CDR3 length: 13
CDR3 DNA: TGTGCCAGCAGTTTCCCGACGCCTCCGGTCCAGTACTTC
CDR3 protein: CASSFPTPPVQYF

J gene: TRBJ1-1
V gene: TRBV5-1
D gene: .
clone size: .
CDR3 length: 17
CDR3 DNA: TGCGCCAGCAGCTTGGAGTTAAATCCGGGACTTGGCACTGAAGCTTTCTTT
CDR3 protein: CASSLELNPGLGTEAFF

J gene: TRBJ1-1
V gene: TRBV11-3
D gene: .
clone size: .
CDR3 length: 15
CDR3 DNA: TGTGCCAGCAGCATCGATCCGGCCCTGAACACTGAAGCTTTCTTT
CDR3 protein: CASSIDPALNTEAFF

J gene: TRBJ1-2
V gene: TRBV5-4
D gene: TRBD1
clone size: .
CDR3 length: 14
CDR3 DNA: TGTGCCAGCAGCCAGGGACAGGGGGCGCGGGGCTACACCTTC
CDR3 protein: CASSQGQGARGYTF

J gene: TRBJ2-3
V gene: TRBV5-1
D gene: TRBD2
clone size: .
CDR3 length: 15
CDR3 DNA: TGCGCCAGCAGCTTGGGTAGCGGGAGAGGAGATACGCAGTATTTT
CDR3 protein: CASSLGSGRGDTQYF

J gene: TRBJ2-5
V gene: TRBV29-1
D gene: .
clone size: .
CDR3 length: 12
CDR3 DNA: TGCAGCGGCTCAGGGGAAGGAGAGACCCAGTACTTC
CDR3 protein: CSGSGEGETQYF

J gene: TRBJ1-5
V gene: TRBV5-6
D gene: TRBD1
clone size: .
CDR3 length: 16
CDR3 DNA: TGTGCCAGCAGCTCACGGACAGGGGGCGGCAATCAGCCCCAGCATTTT
CDR3 protein: CASSSRTGGGNQPQHF

J gene: TRBJ1-1
V gene: TRBV11-2
D gene: .
clone size: once
CDR3 length: 12
CDR3 DNA: TGTGCCAGCAGCTTCGACAGTGGCGAAGCTTTCTTT
CDR3 protein: CASSFDSGEAFF

J gene: TRBJ2-3
V gene: TRBV7-9
D gene: .
clone size: once
CDR3 length: 13
CDR3 DNA: TGTGCCAGCAGCACCGTGCAGGCAGATACGCAGTATTTT
CDR3 protein: CASSTVQADTQYF

J gene: TRBJ1-5
V gene: TRBV27
D gene: TRBD1
clone size: .
CDR3 length: 15
CDR3 DNA: TGTGCCAGCATCACTCCTTACAGGGGCGCCCAGCCCCAGCATTTT
CDR3 protein: CASITPYRGAQPQHF

J gene: TRBJ2-5
V gene: TRBV5-1
D gene: TRBD2
clone size: .
CDR3 length: 15
CDR3 DNA: TGCGCCAGCAGCCCGGGACTAGCGGGCGAGGAGACCCAGTACTTC
CDR3 protein: CASSPGLAGEETQYF

J gene: TRBJ1-3
V gene: TRBV10-3
D gene: .
clone size: .
CDR3 length: 17
CDR3 DNA: TGTGCCATCAGTGGATACCCGACAGGCGACTCTGGAAACACCATATATTTT
CDR3 protein: CAISGYPTGDSGNTIYF

J gene: TRBJ1-1
V gene: TRBV2
D gene: .
clone size: .
CDR3 length: 14
CDR3 DNA: TGTGCCAGCAGTGAAGGGGGAATGAACACTGAAGCTTTCTTT
CDR3 protein: CASSEGGMNTEAFF

J gene: TRBJ2-7
V gene: TRBV6-5
D gene: TRBD1
clone size: .
CDR3 length: 13
CDR3 DNA: TGTGCCAGCAGTTACTCGACAGGGACCGAGCAGTACTTC
CDR3 protein: CASSYSTGTEQYF

J gene: TRBJ1-1
V gene: TRBV5-4
D gene: .
clone size: .
CDR3 length: 14
CDR3 DNA: TGTGCCAGCAGCTTGGAAGGGGGGAACACTGAAGCTTTCTTT
CDR3 protein: CASSLEGGNTEAFF

J gene: TRBJ2-2
V gene: TRBV18
D gene: .
clone size: .
CDR3 length: 16
CDR3 DNA: TGTGCCAGCTCACCTAGGCCGCGCGAAACAGACGGGGAGCTGTTTTTT
CDR3 protein: CASSPRPRETDGELFF

J gene: TRBJ1-2
V gene: TRBV2
D gene: .
clone size: .
CDR3 length: 13
CDR3 DNA: TGTGCCAGTAGTTCGACAGCTAACTATGGCTACACCTTC
CDR3 protein: CASSSTANYGYTF

J gene: TRBJ2-5
V gene: TRBV28
D gene: TRBD1
clone size: .
CDR3 length: 16
CDR3 DNA: TGTGCCAGCAGTTCCCGACAGGGGAGCCGGGAAGAGACCCAGTACTTC
CDR3 protein: CASSSRQGSREETQYF

J gene: TRBJ1-2
V gene: TRBV11-3
D gene: TRBD1
clone size: once
CDR3 length: 15
CDR3 DNA: TGTGCCAGCAGCTTAGCCGGCGGGACAGGCTATGGCTACACCTTC
CDR3 protein: CASSLAGGTGYGYTF

J gene: TRBJ2-3
V gene: TRBV2
D gene: .
clone size: .
CDR3 length: 14
CDR3 DNA: TGTGCCAGCACGCGGACCTCTAGCACAGATACGCAGTATTTT
CDR3 protein: CASTRTSSTDTQYF